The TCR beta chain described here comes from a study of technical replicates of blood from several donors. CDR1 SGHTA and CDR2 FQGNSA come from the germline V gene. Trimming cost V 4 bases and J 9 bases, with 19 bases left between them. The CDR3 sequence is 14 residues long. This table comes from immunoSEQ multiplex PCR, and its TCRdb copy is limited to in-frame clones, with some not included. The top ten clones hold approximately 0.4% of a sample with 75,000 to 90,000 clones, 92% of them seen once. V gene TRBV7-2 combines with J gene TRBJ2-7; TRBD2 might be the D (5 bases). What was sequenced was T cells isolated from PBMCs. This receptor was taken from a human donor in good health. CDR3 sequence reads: CASSYERRTHVQYF. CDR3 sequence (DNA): TGTGCCAGCAGCTATGAGCGCCGGACTCACGTGCAGTACTTC.